A selection of T cell receptor beta chains follows, all from one sample in a study of shared clonotypes between healthy human individuals. Some clones are missing from TCRdb's copy, which holds only in-frame ones; the method was immunoSEQ multiplex PCR. The sample holds 1.4 million to 1.5 million clones, roughly 96% seen once. Material for sequencing was naive CD4+ T cells sorted from blood. These receptors came from a young man in good health. CDR3s include the opening cysteine and the closing phenylalanine or tryptophan. A D gene is named only where the DNA matches it firmly. The listing skips clone size in some rows; elsewhere it reads once, few, many or a size class.

cdr3_nt: TGTGCCAGCAGCTCGCCCGGGACACAGGAGCAGTTCTTC
cdr3_aa: CASSSPGTQEQFF
clone_size: .
d_call: .
v_call: TRBV5-4
j_call: TRBJ2-1

cdr3_nt: TGTGCCAGCAGCCCCGTGTCTCGCCGAGGGAGCCAGTACTTC
cdr3_aa: CASSPVSRRGSQYF
clone_size: .
d_call: .
v_call: TRBV11-2
j_call: TRBJ2-5

cdr3_nt: TGTGCCAGCAGCTTAAGCGGGAGAATCTCCTACGAGCAGTACTTC
cdr3_aa: CASSLSGRISYEQYF
clone_size: .
d_call: TRBD2
v_call: TRBV5-4
j_call: TRBJ2-7

cdr3_nt: TGTGCCAGCAGCCCTCCGGCCGCCTCCGTGGCACTGTTTTTT
cdr3_aa: CASSPPAASVALFF
clone_size: .
d_call: .
v_call: TRBV11-2
j_call: TRBJ2-2

cdr3_nt: TGTGCCTGGTCGGGACTAGCTCTCAATGAGCAGTTCTTC
cdr3_aa: CAWSGLALNEQFF
clone_size: .
d_call: TRBD2
v_call: TRBV30
j_call: TRBJ2-1

cdr3_nt: TGTGCCAGCAGTGGCCCGGAGGTGGGGGCATACACGCAGTATTTT
cdr3_aa: CASSGPEVGAYTQYF
clone_size: .
d_call: .
v_call: TRBV25-1
j_call: TRBJ2-3

cdr3_nt: TGTGCCAGCAGCACTGTAGCGGTGACCTACGAGCAGTACTTC
cdr3_aa: CASSTVAVTYEQYF
clone_size: .
d_call: .
v_call: TRBV9
j_call: TRBJ2-7

cdr3_nt: TGTGCCAGCAGCGCCGGACAGGGTACAGATACGCAGTATTTT
cdr3_aa: CASSAGQGTDTQYF
clone_size: once
d_call: TRBD1
v_call: TRBV5-4
j_call: TRBJ2-3

cdr3_nt: TGTGCCAGCAGCCCGGGAGCGGGACCCCCGAAGGAGACCCAGTACTTC
cdr3_aa: CASSPGAGPPKETQYF
clone_size: once
d_call: TRBD2
v_call: TRBV5-8
j_call: TRBJ2-5

cdr3_nt: TGTGCCAGCTTCCGGGACCATATCACAGATACGCAGTATTTT
cdr3_aa: CASFRDHITDTQYF
clone_size: .
d_call: .
v_call: TRBV21-1
j_call: TRBJ2-3

cdr3_nt: TGTGCCAGCAGCTTGGCCAACACCGGGGAGCTGTTTTTT
cdr3_aa: CASSLANTGELFF
clone_size: .
d_call: .
v_call: TRBV5-6
j_call: TRBJ2-2

cdr3_nt: TGTGCCAGCAGCGCCGGGGGACTAGTTGGTTTCGGCCATGAGCAGTTCTTC
cdr3_aa: CASSAGGLVGFGHEQFF
clone_size: .
d_call: TRBD2
v_call: TRBV5-4
j_call: TRBJ2-1

cdr3_nt: TGTGCCAGCAGCGTAGGTAGTAGCGGGAGCTTGAGTGAGCAGTTCTTC
cdr3_aa: CASSVGSSGSLSEQFF
clone_size: .
d_call: TRBD2
v_call: TRBV9
j_call: TRBJ2-1

cdr3_nt: TGTGCCAGCAGTGTAGAACGCCGAATAGCGGCTGATGAGCAGTTCTTC
cdr3_aa: CASSVERRIAADEQFF
clone_size: .
d_call: .
v_call: TRBV7-3
j_call: TRBJ2-1

cdr3_nt: TGTGCCAGCAGTTTCGAGGCCCCAGGGAACAACCAGAACACTGAAGCTTTCTTT
cdr3_aa: CASSFEAPGNNQNTEAFF
clone_size: .
d_call: .
v_call: TRBV27
j_call: TRBJ1-1

cdr3_nt: TGTGCCAGCAGCTCTAATAGCAATCAGCCCCAGCATTTT
cdr3_aa: CASSSNSNQPQHF
clone_size: .
d_call: .
v_call: TRBV7-6
j_call: TRBJ1-5

cdr3_nt: TGTGCCACCAGCAGACTAGGACTAGCGGATTCCAAAAACATTCAGTACTTC
cdr3_aa: CATSRLGLADSKNIQYF
clone_size: once
d_call: TRBD2
v_call: TRBV15
j_call: TRBJ2-4

cdr3_nt: TGTGCCAGTAGTATCGCCGTGGACAGTGCCTACGAGCAGTACTTC
cdr3_aa: CASSIAVDSAYEQYF
clone_size: .
d_call: .
v_call: TRBV19
j_call: TRBJ2-7

cdr3_nt: TGTGCCATCAGCGGGACTAGTACCGATGAGCAGTTCTTC
cdr3_aa: CAISGTSTDEQFF
clone_size: once
d_call: TRBD2
v_call: TRBV10-3
j_call: TRBJ2-1

cdr3_nt: TGTGCCAGTAGTTTACGAAAGACTTCGGGGATACCCTCTGGGGCCAACGTCCTGACTTTC
cdr3_aa: CASSLRKTSGIPSGANVLTF
clone_size: .
d_call: .
v_call: TRBV19
j_call: TRBJ2-6

cdr3_nt: TGTGCCAGCAGAGGACAGGGATCCTACGAGCAGTACTTC
cdr3_aa: CASRGQGSYEQYF
clone_size: .
d_call: TRBD1
v_call: TRBV5-5
j_call: TRBJ2-7